This T cell receptor (beta chain) was documented in a study of T-cell memory formation after mild COVID-19. CDR1 is SQVTM, CDR2 ANQGSEA, per germline. The V end lost 3 bases, the J end lost 3 bases, and 8 bases lay between the germline ends. The CDR3 is 12 amino acids. TCRdb re-called the 5' RACE reads with MiXCR, one entry per CDR3 protein. The sample has roughly 89,000 distinct CDR3 sequences, around 13% seen once; the top ten hold about 26%. The sequenced sample consisted of PBMCs or a T cell subset sorted from them (not recorded which). The receptor was isolated from an adult woman who had mild COVID-19 (a few samples of this study predate the infection). Cell type and time point are not known. The gene calls are TRBV29-1 and TRBJ1-2, with D perhaps matching TRBD1 (6 bases). The chain's CDR3 is CSVDSGDYGYTF. The CDR3 DNA reads TGCAGCGTTGACTCAGGGGACTATGGCTACACCTTC.